Listed below are T cell receptor beta chains from one sample, sequenced in a study of T cells in Graves' hyperthyroidism and ophthalmopathy. MiXCR, run by TCRdb on the multiplex PCR reads, gives a single entry per CDR3 protein. The table shows some 800,000 distinct CDR3 sequences, with around 39% occurring only once. Sequenced sample: blood. The receptors come from a man between 18 and 29 years old with Graves' hyperthyroidism. Each CDR3 is given with its conserved first and last residue. D genes are given only for firm matches. Expanded clones are given a class, and other clones once, few, many or no size at all.

V gene,J gene,clone size,D gene,CDR3 DNA,CDR3 protein
TRBV4-2,TRBJ2-7,NA,NA,TGTGCCAGCAGCCTCCCCGGGGCAGCCTACGAGCAGTACTTC,CASSLPGAAYEQYF
TRBV6-1,TRBJ1-4,NA,NA,TGTGCCAGCAGTGTAGAATGGGCTGGGGAAAAACTGTTTTTT,CASSVEWAGEKLFF
TRBV5-1,TRBJ1-4,few,NA,TGCGCCAGCAGCCCACAAGCAACTAATGAAAAACTGTTTTTT,CASSPQATNEKLFF
TRBV13,TRBJ2-7,NA,NA,TGTGCCAGCAGCTTGGACAAATACGAGCAGTACTTC,CASSLDKYEQYF
TRBV20-1,TRBJ2-7,NA,NA,TGCAGTGCTAGCCAAATGGGGGGGGCCCCCTACGAGCAGTACTTC,CSASQMGGAPYEQYF
TRBV7-9,TRBJ2-5,NA,NA,TGTGCCAGCAGCTATCCCAGGACTGGCTACCAAGAGACCCAGTACTTC,CASSYPRTGYQETQYF
TRBV12-3/TRBV12-4,TRBJ2-7,few,NA,TGTGCCAGCAGTTTTACTAGCAAAGGCACCTACGAGCAGTACTTC,CASSFTSKGTYEQYF
TRBV10-3,TRBJ1-4,NA,NA,TGTGCCATCGGTTGGAGGGGGGAAAAACTGTTTTTT,CAIGWRGEKLFF
TRBV7-9,TRBJ1-6,many,NA,TGTGCCAGCAGGAGGGAACGATCACCCCTCCACTTT,CASRRERSPLHF
TRBV20-1,TRBJ1-3,few,NA,TGCAGTGCTAGAGCCCCGGCGTCTGGAAACACCATATATTTT,CSARAPASGNTIYF
TRBV11-3,TRBJ1-3,few,TRBD1,TGTGCCAGCAAAGAGGGGGCGAGCTCTGGAAACACCATATATTTT,CASKEGASSGNTIYF
TRBV5-1,TRBJ1-6,few,NA,TGCGCCAGCAGCTTGGAGAAGAATTCACCCCTCCACTTT,CASSLEKNSPLHF
TRBV12-3/TRBV12-4,TRBJ1-1,NA,NA,TGTGCCAGCAGAGCCAGGGGGAACACTGAAGCTTTCTTT,CASRARGNTEAFF
TRBV12-3/TRBV12-4,TRBJ1-2,few,NA,TGTGCCAGCGGGCAGGGAAACTATGGCTACACCTTC,CASGQGNYGYTF
TRBV19,TRBJ2-7,NA,NA,TGTGCCAGTAGTATAAGCACGGGGAGCTACGAGCAGTACTTC,CASSISTGSYEQYF
TRBV2,TRBJ1-5,NA,TRBD1,TGTGCCAGCAGGAGTTATCCGGACAGGGCTGAACAGCCCCGGCATTTT,CASRSYPDRAEQPRHF
TRBV4-2,TRBJ1-1,many,NA,TGTGCCAGCAGCCAAGAAAGGGGGAACACTGAAGCTTTCTTT,CASSQERGNTEAFF
TRBV6-6,TRBJ2-5,NA,NA,TGTGCCAGCAGTTCTACAGGAGTCACGGGAGAGACCCAGTACTTC,CASSSTGVTGETQYF
TRBV6-5,TRBJ1-2,NA,NA,TGTGCCAGCCATGCCGTTAGTTATCCCACGTCTCCCTACACCTTC,CASHAVSYPTSPYTF
TRBV7-2,TRBJ1-3,many,NA,TGTGCCAGCAGCCAGAGCAGGGGACTGGGAAACACCATATATTTT,CASSQSRGLGNTIYF
TRBV5-8,TRBJ1-5,few,TRBD1,TGTGCCAGCAGCTCGGGACAGGGGGCAAATCAGCCCCAGCATTTT,CASSSGQGANQPQHF
TRBV29-1,TRBJ1-5,many,NA,TGCAGCGTTGAAGTAGGGGGTAATCAGCCCCAGCATTTT,CSVEVGGNQPQHF
TRBV15,TRBJ1-1,many,NA,TGTGCCACCAGCAGAGATAGGGACACTGAAGCTTTCTTT,CATSRDRDTEAFF
TRBV2,TRBJ1-5,NA,NA,TGTGCCAGCAGTTACTCAGGTTACGAAAGCAATCAGCCCCAGCATTTT,CASSYSGYESNQPQHF
TRBV20-1,TRBJ2-2,NA,NA,TGCAGTGCCTCGTCCTCTACAGGGAGAACGAACACCGGGGAGCTGTTTTTT,CSASSSTGRTNTGELFF
TRBV12-3/TRBV12-4,TRBJ1-2,many,NA,TGTGCCAGCAGTTTCGGCAATAATGGCTACACCTTC,CASSFGNNGYTF
TRBV7-2,TRBJ1-1,once,NA,TGTGCCAGCAGCCCGGCCAAGAAGAGGAACACTGAAGCTTTCTTT,CASSPAKKRNTEAFF
TRBV10-3,TRBJ2-7,NA,NA,TGTGCCATCTCAATGGGGCAGGGTCCTCAGTACGAGCAGTACTTC,CAISMGQGPQYEQYF